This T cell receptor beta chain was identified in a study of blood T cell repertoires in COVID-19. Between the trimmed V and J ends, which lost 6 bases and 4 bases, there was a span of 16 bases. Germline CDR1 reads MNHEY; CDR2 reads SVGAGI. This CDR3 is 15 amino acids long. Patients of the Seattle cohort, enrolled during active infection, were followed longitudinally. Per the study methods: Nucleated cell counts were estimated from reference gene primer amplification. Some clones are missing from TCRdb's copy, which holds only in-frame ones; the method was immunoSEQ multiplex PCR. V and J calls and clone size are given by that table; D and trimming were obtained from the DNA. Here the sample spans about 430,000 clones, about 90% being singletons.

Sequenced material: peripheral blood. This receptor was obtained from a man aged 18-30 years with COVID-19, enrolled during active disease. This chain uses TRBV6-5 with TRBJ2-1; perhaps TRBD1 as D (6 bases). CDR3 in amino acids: CASRDYRDGYNEQFF. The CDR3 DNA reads TGTGCCAGCAGGGATTACAGGGACGGTTACAATGAGCAGTTCTTC.